These 2 T cell receptor beta chains were all obtained from the same sample, sequenced in a study of control samples from healthy donors and cancer patients. Some clones are missing from TCRdb's copy, which holds only in-frame ones; the method was immunoSEQ multiplex PCR. The sample has under 150,000 clones, around nine tenths seen once. Sequenced input: blood. Receptor source: a man younger than 45 in good health.

The genes are TRBV6-4 and TRBJ2-3, with D uncertain. CDR3 length: 14 amino acids. V was cut by 5 bases and J by 2 bases, with 11 bases left in between. From germline, CDR1 is MRHNA and CDR2 SNTAGT. CDR3 sequence: CASSPRAATDTQYF. CDR3 nucleotides: TGTGCCAGCAGTCCCCGGGCCGCCACAGATACGCAGTATTTT.

V is TRBV6-2 or TRBV6-3 and J is TRBJ2-5; 7 nucleotides line up with TRBD1. The CDR3 has 15 residues. The V segment lost 2 bases and the J segment 4 bases; nucleotides outside the gene matches: 7. The germline gives CDR1 MNHEY, CDR2 SVGEGT. The CDR3 DNA reads TGTGCCAGCAGTTACAGGGGGCTACGCGGAGAGACCCAGTACTTC. Translated: CASSYRGLRGETQYF.